Following are 8 T cell receptor beta chains from one sample sequenced in a study of shared clonotypes between healthy human individuals. Generated by immunoSEQ multiplex PCR, the TCRdb table keeps only in-frame clones and is missing some. The sample yields about 2 million clones, about 94% seen once. Selected positively for CCR7 and CD45RO-negative, naive CD8 cells excluded terminally differentiated effector memory CD45RA+ cells. Material for sequencing was naive CD8+ T cells sorted from blood. These receptors came from a man between 18 and 35 years old in good health.

This clone came up a few times. The chain has TRBV27 and TRBJ1-5, with D possibly matching TRBD1 (6 bases). The CDR3 runs to 15 residues. Between the trimmed V and J ends, which lost 3 bases and 7 bases, there was a span of 16 bases. Germline CDR1 and CDR2: MNHEY and SMNVEV (reference sequence). The CDR3 region is CASSLVAGVGQPQHF. CDR3 sequence (DNA): TGTGCCAGCAGTTTGGTAGCAGGGGTTGGGCAGCCCCAGCATTTT.

V gene TRBV5-4 combines with J gene TRBJ2-3, with a weak D call TRBD1 (7 bases). Germline lookup yields CDR1 SGHNT and CDR2 YYREEE (reference sequence). CDR3 length equals 14 residues. V was trimmed by 1 base and J by 13 bases, leaving 19 bases between them. The CDR3 sequence is CASSLRGGGEEEYF. The DNA for the CDR3 is TGTGCCAGCAGCTTGAGAGGGGGCGGGGAAGAGGAGTATTTT.

The chain carries TRBV2 and TRBJ2-7; TRBD1 matches 9 bases. Germline CDR1 is SNHLY and CDR2 is FYNNEI. The V and J ends lost 9 bases and 4 bases, in that order; junction bases with no gene match: 16. The CDR3 runs to 16 residues. The CDR3 reads CARSPRGQGLGYEQYF. CDR3 nucleotide sequence: TGTGCCAGATCCCCCCGCGGACAGGGGCTAGGATACGAGCAGTACTTC.

The sample holds one count of this clone. The V and J genes are TRBV29-1 and TRBJ2-1; D is ambiguous. Germline values: CDR1 SQVTM, CDR2 ANQGSEA. Trimming left V 7 bases short and J 6 bases short, with 16 bases between. The CDR3 totals 13 residues. CDR3 region: CSAVDGPLNEQFF. DNA of the CDR3: TGCAGCGCAGTAGACGGACCCCTCAATGAGCAGTTCTTC.

The rearrangement uses TRBV19 and TRBJ1-5, with 8 bases that match TRBD1. Trimming at V came to 3 bases and at J to 7 bases, leaving 2 bases not matched to a gene. This CDR3 is built from 13 residues. Germline V gene data show CDR1 as LNHDA and CDR2 as SQIVND (reference sequence). CDR3 nucleotides: TGTGCCAGTAGTATGACAGGGGCCCAGCCCCAGCATTTT. It is translated as CASSMTGAQPQHF.

The CDR3 loop is CAWSGLADKVQVGNEQFF. DNA of the CDR3: TGTGCCTGGAGCGGACTAGCGGACAAAGTTCAGGTTGGAAATGAGCAGTTCTTC. This rearrangement joins TRBV30 to TRBJ2-1; 10 nucleotides line up with TRBD2. The CDR3 contains 18 residues. With V trimmed by 3 bases and J by 7 bases, 18 bases remained unmatched. Germline V gene sequence: CDR1 GTSNPN, CDR2 SVGIG (reference sequence). Filled out from reference TRBV30 and TRBJ2-1, the complete variable domain reads SQTIHQWPATLVQPVGSPLSLECTVEGTSNPNLYWYRQAAGRGLQLLFYSVGIGQISSEVPQNLSASRPQDRQFILSSKKLLLSDSGFYLCAWSGLADKVQVGNEQFFGPGTRLTVL.

This clone came up a few times. The chain combines TRBV4-1 with TRBJ1-3, with 8 bases that match TRBD1. J gave up 3 bases and V 5 bases, and 6 bases lay outside the gene matches. The germline gives CDR1 MGHRA, CDR2 YSYEKL. This CDR3 has 15 residues. The CDR3 here is CASSRLTGVGNTIYF. The CDR3 coding sequence is TGCGCCAGCAGCAGGCTGACAGGGGTTGGAAACACCATATATTTT.

The rearrangement links TRBV5-1 to TRBJ2-6; D is unresolved. V lost 1 base to trimming and J lost 0 bases, with 5 bases between them. The germline V gene has CDR1 SGHRS and CDR2 YFSETQ. This CDR3 spans 15 amino acids. Here the CDR3 reads CASSLSSSGANVLTF. The CDR3 region has the DNA TGCGCCAGCAGCTTGTCTAGCTCTGGGGCCAACGTCCTGACTTTC.